The rows below give T cell receptor beta chains drawn from one sample of a study of early T cells in non-severe SARS-CoV-2 infection. Each CDR3 protein gets one entry after TCRdb re-called the 5' RACE reads with MiXCR. The data show tens of thousands of distinct CDR3 sequences, with over 11% seen just once and roughly 3% held by the top ten. Sequenced material: whole blood. These receptor sequences come from an adult who was a healthcare worker with PCR-confirmed SARS-CoV-2 infection or an uninfected control (not recorded which). CDR3s include the opening cysteine and the closing phenylalanine or tryptophan. D genes are given only for firm matches. Rows give clone size only sometimes, using once, few, many, or a class for an expanded clone.

d_gene: NA; j_gene: TRBJ1-1; v_gene: TRBV12-3/TRBV12-4; len: 14; abundance: NA; CDR3nt: TGTGCCAGCAGTTTAGGTGCGGGGAACACTGAAGCTTTCTTT; CDR3aa: CASSLGAGNTEAFF
d_gene: TRBD2; j_gene: TRBJ2-7; v_gene: TRBV7-9; len: 13; abundance: NA; CDR3nt: TGTGTCAGCAGCCCTGGACTAGCTTACGAGCAGTACTTC; CDR3aa: CVSSPGLAYEQYF
d_gene: NA; j_gene: TRBJ1-5; v_gene: TRBV24-1; len: 13; abundance: many; CDR3nt: TGTGCCACCAGTGATTTCGGGGGCCAGCCCCAGCATTTT; CDR3aa: CATSDFGGQPQHF
d_gene: TRBD1; j_gene: TRBJ1-1; v_gene: TRBV29-1; len: 14; abundance: few; CDR3nt: TGCAGCGTTGAGATCGGGACAGGGCCTTCTGAAGCTTTCTTT; CDR3aa: CSVEIGTGPSEAFF
d_gene: TRBD2; j_gene: TRBJ2-5; v_gene: TRBV6-5; len: 15; abundance: NA; CDR3nt: TGTGCCAGCAGTTTAATTAGCGGGAGCGGTGAGACCCAGTACTTC; CDR3aa: CASSLISGSGETQYF
d_gene: NA; j_gene: TRBJ2-4; v_gene: TRBV11-2; len: 15; abundance: few; CDR3nt: TGTGCCAGCAGCTCCCCAACCGCGCGGAAAAACATTCAGTACTTC; CDR3aa: CASSSPTARKNIQYF
d_gene: NA; j_gene: TRBJ2-5; v_gene: TRBV2; len: 16; abundance: NA; CDR3nt: TGTGCCAGCGGGTCCAGGCGCCTAGGAACGGGGGAGACCCAGTACTTC; CDR3aa: CASGSRRLGTGETQYF
d_gene: TRBD2; j_gene: TRBJ2-3; v_gene: TRBV7-3; len: 15; abundance: NA; CDR3nt: TGTGCCAGCAGCTGGACTAGCGGGGCCACAGATACGCAGTATTTT; CDR3aa: CASSWTSGATDTQYF
d_gene: NA; j_gene: TRBJ1-5; v_gene: TRBV6-5; len: 14; abundance: NA; CDR3nt: TGTGCCAGCAGTTATTCCTCTAGCAATCAGCCCCAGCATTTT; CDR3aa: CASSYSSSNQPQHF
d_gene: TRBD1; j_gene: TRBJ2-4; v_gene: TRBV29-1; len: 14; abundance: many; CDR3nt: TGCAGCGTTGTGACAGGGGGACTCAAAAACATTCAGTACTTC; CDR3aa: CSVVTGGLKNIQYF